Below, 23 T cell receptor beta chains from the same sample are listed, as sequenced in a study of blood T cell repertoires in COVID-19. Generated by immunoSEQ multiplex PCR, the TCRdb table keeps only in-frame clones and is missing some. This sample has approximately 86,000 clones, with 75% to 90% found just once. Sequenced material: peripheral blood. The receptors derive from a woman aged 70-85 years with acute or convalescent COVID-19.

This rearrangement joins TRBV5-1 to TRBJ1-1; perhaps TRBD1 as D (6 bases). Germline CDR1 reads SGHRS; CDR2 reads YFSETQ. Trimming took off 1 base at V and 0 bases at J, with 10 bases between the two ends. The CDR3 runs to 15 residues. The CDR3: CASSLLRDMNTEAFF. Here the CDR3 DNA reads TGCGCCAGCAGCTTGTTACGGGACATGAACACTGAAGCTTTCTTT.

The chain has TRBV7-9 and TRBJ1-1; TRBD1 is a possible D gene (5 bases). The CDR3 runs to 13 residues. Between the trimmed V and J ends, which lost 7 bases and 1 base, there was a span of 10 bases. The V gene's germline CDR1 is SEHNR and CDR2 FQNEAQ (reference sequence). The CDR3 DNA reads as TGTGCCAGCAAGAAACAGGAGAACACTGAAGCTTTCTTT. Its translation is CASKKQENTEAFF. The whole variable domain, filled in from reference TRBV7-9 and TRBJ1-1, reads DTGVSQNPRHKITKRGQNVTFRCDPISEHNRLYWYRQTLGQGPEFLTYFQNEAQLEKSRLLSDRFSAERPKGSFSTLEIQRTEQGDSAMYLCASKKQENTEAFFGQGTRLTVV.

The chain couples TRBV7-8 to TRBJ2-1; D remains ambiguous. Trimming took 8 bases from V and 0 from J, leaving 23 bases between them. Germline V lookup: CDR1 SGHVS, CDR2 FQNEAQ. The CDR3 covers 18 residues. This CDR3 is CASSEGARLSSSYNEQFF. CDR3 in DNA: TGTGCCAGCTCAGAAGGTGCCCGACTTTCGAGCTCCTACAATGAGCAGTTCTTC. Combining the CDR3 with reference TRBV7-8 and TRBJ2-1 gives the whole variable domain GAGVSQSPRYKVAKRGQDVALRCDPISGHVSLFWYQQALGQGPEFLTYFQNEAQLDKSGLPSDRFFAERPEGSVSTLKIQRTQQEDSAVYLCASSEGARLSSSYNEQFFGPGTRLTVL.

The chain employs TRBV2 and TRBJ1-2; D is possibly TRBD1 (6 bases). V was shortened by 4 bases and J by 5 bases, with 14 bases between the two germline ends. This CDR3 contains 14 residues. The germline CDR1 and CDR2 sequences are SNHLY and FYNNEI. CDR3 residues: CASSGRDRTYGYTF. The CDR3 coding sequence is TGTGCCAGCAGTGGTCGAGACAGGACGTATGGCTACACCTTC.

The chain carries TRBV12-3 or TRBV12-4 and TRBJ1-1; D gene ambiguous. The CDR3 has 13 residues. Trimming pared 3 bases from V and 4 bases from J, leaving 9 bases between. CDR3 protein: CASSFSEGTEAFF. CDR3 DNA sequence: TGTGCCAGCAGTTTCTCCGAGGGCACTGAAGCTTTCTTT.

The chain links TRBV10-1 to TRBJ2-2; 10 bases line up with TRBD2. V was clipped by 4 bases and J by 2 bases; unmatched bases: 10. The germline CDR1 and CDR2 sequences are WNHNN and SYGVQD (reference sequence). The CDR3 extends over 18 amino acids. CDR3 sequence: CASSAGGLAGDNTGELFF. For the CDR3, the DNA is TGCGCCAGCAGTGCCGGGGGGCTAGCGGGGGACAACACCGGGGAGCTGTTTTTT.

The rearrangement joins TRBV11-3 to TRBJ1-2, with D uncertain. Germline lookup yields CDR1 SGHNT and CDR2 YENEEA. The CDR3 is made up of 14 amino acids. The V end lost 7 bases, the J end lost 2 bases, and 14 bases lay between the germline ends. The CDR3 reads CASIEEARNYGYTF. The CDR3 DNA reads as TGTGCCAGCATCGAGGAGGCCCGCAACTATGGCTACACCTTC.

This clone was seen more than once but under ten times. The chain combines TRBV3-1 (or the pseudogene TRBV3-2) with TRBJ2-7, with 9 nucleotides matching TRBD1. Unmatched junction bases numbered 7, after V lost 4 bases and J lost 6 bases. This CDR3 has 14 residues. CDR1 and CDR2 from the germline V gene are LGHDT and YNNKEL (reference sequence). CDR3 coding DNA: TGTGCCAGCAGCCTCACAAAGACAGGGGGCGAGCAGTACTTC. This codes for CASSLTKTGGEQYF.

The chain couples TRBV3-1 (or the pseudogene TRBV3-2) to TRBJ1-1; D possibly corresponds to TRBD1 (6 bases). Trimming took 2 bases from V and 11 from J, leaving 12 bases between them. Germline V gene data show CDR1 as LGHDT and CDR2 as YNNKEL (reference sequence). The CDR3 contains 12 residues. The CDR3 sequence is CASSQQGWEAFF. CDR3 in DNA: TGTGCCAGCAGCCAACAGGGGTGGGAGGCTTTCTTT.

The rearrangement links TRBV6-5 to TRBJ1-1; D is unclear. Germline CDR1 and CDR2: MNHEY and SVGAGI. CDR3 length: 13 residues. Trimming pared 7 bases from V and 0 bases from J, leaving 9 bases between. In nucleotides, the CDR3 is TGTGCCAGCACCCTAGAGATGAACACTGAAGCTTTCTTT. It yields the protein CASTLEMNTEAFF.

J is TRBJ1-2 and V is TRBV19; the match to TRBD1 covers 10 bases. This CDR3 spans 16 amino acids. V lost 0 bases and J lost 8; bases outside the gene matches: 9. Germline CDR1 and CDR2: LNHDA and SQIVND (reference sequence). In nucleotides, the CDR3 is TGTGCCAGTAGTATAGATCCCGGACGGGACAGGGGCGGCTACACCTTC. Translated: CASSIDPGRDRGGYTF.

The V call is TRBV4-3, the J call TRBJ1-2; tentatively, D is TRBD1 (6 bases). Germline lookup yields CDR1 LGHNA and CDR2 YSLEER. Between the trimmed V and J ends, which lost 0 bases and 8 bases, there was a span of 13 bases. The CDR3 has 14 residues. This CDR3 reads CASSQDARGEGYTF. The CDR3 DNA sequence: TGCGCCAGCAGCCAAGATGCCAGGGGAGAGGGCTACACCTTC.

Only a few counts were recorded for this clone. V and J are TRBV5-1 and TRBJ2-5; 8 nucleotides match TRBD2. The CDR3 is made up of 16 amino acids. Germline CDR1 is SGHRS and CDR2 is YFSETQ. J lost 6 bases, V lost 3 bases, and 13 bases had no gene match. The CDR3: CASSSLSGGPLKTQYF. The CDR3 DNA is TGCGCCAGCAGCTCCCTTTCGGGGGGGCCCTTAAAGACCCAGTACTTC. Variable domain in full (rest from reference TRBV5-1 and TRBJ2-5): KAGVTQTPRYLIKTRGQQVTLSCSPISGHRSVSWYQQTPGQGLQFLFEYFSETQRNKGNFPGRFSGRQFSNSRSEMNVSTLELGDSALYLCASSSLSGGPLKTQYFGPGTRLLVL.

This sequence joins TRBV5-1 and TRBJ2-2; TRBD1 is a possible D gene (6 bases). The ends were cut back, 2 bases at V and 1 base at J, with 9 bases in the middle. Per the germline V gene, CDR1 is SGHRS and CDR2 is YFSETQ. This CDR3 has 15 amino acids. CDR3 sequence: CASSLGQWNTGELFF. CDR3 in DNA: TGCGCCAGCAGCTTAGGACAGTGGAACACCGGGGAGCTGTTTTTT.

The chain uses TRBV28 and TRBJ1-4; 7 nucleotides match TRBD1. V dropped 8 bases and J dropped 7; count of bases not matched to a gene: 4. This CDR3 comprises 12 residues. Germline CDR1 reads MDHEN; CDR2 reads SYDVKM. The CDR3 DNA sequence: TGTGCCAGCCGGACAGGAGGTGAAAAACTGTTTTTT. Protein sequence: CASRTGGEKLFF.

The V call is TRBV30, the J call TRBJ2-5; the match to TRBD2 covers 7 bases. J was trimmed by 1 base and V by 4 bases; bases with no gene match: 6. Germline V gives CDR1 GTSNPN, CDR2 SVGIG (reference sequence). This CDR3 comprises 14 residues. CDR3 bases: TGTGCCTGGACTAGCGGTACCCTCCAAGAGACCCAGTACTTC. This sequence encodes CAWTSGTLQETQYF.

The chain's CDR3 is CASSYSGPGTEAFF. CDR3 DNA: TGTGCCAGCAGTTACTCAGGGCCGGGGACTGAAGCTTTCTTT. This rearrangement joins TRBV6-5 to TRBJ1-1; D is uncertain. Germline V gives CDR1 MNHEY, CDR2 SVGAGI. The CDR3 is made up of 14 amino acids. The V gene lost 0 bases and the J gene lost 5 bases, with 10 bases spanning the gap.

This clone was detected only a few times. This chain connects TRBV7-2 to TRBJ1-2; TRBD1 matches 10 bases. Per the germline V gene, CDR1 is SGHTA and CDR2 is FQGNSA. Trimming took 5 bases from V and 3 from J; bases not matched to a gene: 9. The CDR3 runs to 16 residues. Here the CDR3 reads CASSPDRGRGYYGYTF. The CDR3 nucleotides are TGTGCCAGCAGCCCTGACAGGGGGCGCGGGTACTATGGCTACACCTTC.

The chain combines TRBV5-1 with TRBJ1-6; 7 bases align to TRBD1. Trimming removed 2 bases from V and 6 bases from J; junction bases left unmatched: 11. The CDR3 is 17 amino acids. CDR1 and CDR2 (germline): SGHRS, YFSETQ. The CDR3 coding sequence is TGCGCCAGCAGCTTAGGATTTGGACAGGACATTAATTCACCCCTCCACTTT. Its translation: CASSLGFGQDINSPLHF. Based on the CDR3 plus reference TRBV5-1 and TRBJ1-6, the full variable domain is KAGVTQTPRYLIKTRGQQVTLSCSPISGHRSVSWYQQTPGQGLQFLFEYFSETQRNKGNFPGRFSGRQFSNSRSEMNVSTLELGDSALYLCASSLGFGQDINSPLHFGNGTRLTVT.

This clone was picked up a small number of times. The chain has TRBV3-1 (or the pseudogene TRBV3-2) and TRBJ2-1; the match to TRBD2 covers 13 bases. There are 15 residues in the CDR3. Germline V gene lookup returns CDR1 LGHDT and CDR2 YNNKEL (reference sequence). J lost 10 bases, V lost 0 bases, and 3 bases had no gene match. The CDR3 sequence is CASSQDGLAGVEQFF. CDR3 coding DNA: TGTGCCAGCAGCCAAGATGGACTAGCGGGAGTGGAGCAGTTCTTC.

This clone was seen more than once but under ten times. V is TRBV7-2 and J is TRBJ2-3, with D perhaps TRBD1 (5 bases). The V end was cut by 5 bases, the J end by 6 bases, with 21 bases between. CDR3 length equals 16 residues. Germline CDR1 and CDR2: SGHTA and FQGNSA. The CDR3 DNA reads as TGTGCCAGCAGCGATCAGACAGTTGGGTTAAGCGATACGCAGTATTTT. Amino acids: CASSDQTVGLSDTQYF.

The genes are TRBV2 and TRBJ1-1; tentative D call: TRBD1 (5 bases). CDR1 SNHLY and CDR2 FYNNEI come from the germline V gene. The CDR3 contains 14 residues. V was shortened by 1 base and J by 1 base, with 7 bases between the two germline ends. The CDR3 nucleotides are TGTGCCAGCAGTGAAGAGGGGTCGAACACTGAAGCTTTCTTT. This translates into CASSEEGSNTEAFF.

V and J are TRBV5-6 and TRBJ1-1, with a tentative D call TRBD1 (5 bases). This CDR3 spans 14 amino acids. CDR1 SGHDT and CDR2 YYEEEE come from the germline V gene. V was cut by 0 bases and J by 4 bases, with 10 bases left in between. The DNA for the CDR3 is TGTGCCAGCAGCTTGGTTCAGGGTGGCACTGAAGCTTTCTTT. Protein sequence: CASSLVQGGTEAFF.